Presented here are 3 T cell receptor beta chains from one specimen sequenced in a study of T cells in Graves' hyperthyroidism and ophthalmopathy. It was RNA transcripts that yielded the amplified TCR beta CDR3 regions. The TCR CDR3 was amplified in a first-round RT-PCR using the HTBI primer set. MiXCR, applied by TCRdb to the multiplex PCR reads, yields one record per CDR3 protein. The sample has around 620,000 distinct CDR3 sequences, around 14% seen once. Source material: blood. The source is a woman in her late teens or twenties with Graves' ophthalmopathy.

This clonotype has more than one count but fewer than ten. The chain joins TRBV7-9 to TRBJ1-1; D ambiguous. The CDR3 length is 14 residues. V lost 1 base and J lost 1, with 7 bases in between. The germline CDR1 and CDR2 sequences are SEHNR and FQNEAQ (reference sequence). In DNA, the CDR3 is TGTGCCAGCAGCTTAGGTGTAGGGAACACTGAAGCTTTCTTT. Translated, it gives CASSLGVGNTEAFF.

As for this clonotype: This may be a read error: a much more frequent sequence differs by one nucleotide. The rearrangement links TRBV12-3 or TRBV12-4 to TRBJ2-2; the D is unclear. The ends were cut back, 5 bases at V and 13 bases at J, with 20 bases in the middle. The length of the CDR3 is 14 residues. The CDR3: CASSPNRTWGGLFF. The CDR3 DNA follows: TGTGCCAGCAGTCCTAACCGGACCTGGGGTGGGCTGTTTTTT.

Only a few counts were recorded for this clonotype. V and J are TRBV9 and TRBJ2-7; D possibly corresponds to TRBD2 (5 bases). The germline V gene has CDR1 SGDLS and CDR2 YYNGEE. CDR3 length equals 14 residues. V was cut by 2 bases and J by 3 bases, with 12 bases left in between. DNA for the CDR3: TGTGCCAGCAGCGTTTATCCGGGATACTACGAGCAGTACTTC. Translated, it gives CASSVYPGYYEQYF. The complete variable domain, with remaining parts taken from reference TRBV9 and TRBJ2-7, reads DSGVTQTPKHLITATGQRVTLRCSPRSGDLSVYWYQQSLDQGLQFLIQYYNGEERAKGNILERFSAQQFPDLHSELNLSSLELGDSALYFCASSVYPGYYEQYFGPGTRLTVT.